The 8 T cell receptor beta chains given below trace back to one sample, sequenced in a study of blood T cell repertoires in COVID-19. Data came from immunoSEQ multiplex PCR; TCRdb stores just in-frame clones and leaves some out. Counted here are around 100,000 clones, approximately 90% occurring once; the ten biggest clones make up about 5.5%. The sample comprised peripheral blood. These receptors were taken from a man aged 50 or older with acute or convalescent COVID-19.

V usage is TRBV24-1 and J usage is TRBJ2-1, with TRBD2 matching over 7 bases. Per germline, CDR1 KGHDR and CDR2 SFDVKD. This CDR3 has 16 residues. Germline trimming cut 1 base from V and 4 bases from J; bases unmatched to any gene: 6. The CDR3 here is CATSDFDSGFYNEQFF. DNA for the CDR3: TGTGCCACCAGTGATTTTGATAGCGGGTTTTACAATGAGCAGTTCTTC.

The chain uses TRBV6-5 and TRBJ2-3, with no clear D. The V gene lost 0 bases and the J gene lost 1 base, with 8 bases spanning the gap. CDR3 size: 15 residues. Germline CDR1 and CDR2: MNHEY and SVGAGI. The CDR3 nucleotides read TGTGCCAGCAGTTACTCGCTCAGCGGCACAGATACGCAGTATTTT. As protein: CASSYSLSGTDTQYF.

The chain links TRBV11-2 to TRBJ2-2; D gene unclear. Germline CDR1 is SGHAT and CDR2 is FQNNGV. The CDR3 contains 15 residues. Trimming removed 1 base at V and 4 bases at J, with 10 bases between. As DNA, the CDR3 is TGTGCCAGCAGCTTAGGTGAGCTCCCCACCGGGGAGCTGTTTTTT. It is translated as CASSLGELPTGELFF.

The chain joins TRBV7-2 to TRBJ2-3, with TRBD2 as a possible D gene (5 bases). The length of the CDR3 is 17 residues. With 3 bases removed from V and 4 bases from J, the gap between germline ends came to 20 bases. Germline values: CDR1 SGHTA, CDR2 FQGNSA. CDR3 protein: CASSFRAHTGSADTQYF. The CDR3 DNA reads as TGTGCCAGCAGCTTCCGGGCTCATACGGGGTCGGCAGATACGCAGTATTTT.

The V and J genes are TRBV5-1 and TRBJ2-4; 10 bases align to TRBD1. V lost 0 bases and J lost 4; bases outside the gene matches: 1. This CDR3 contains 15 residues. The germline V gene encodes CDR1 SGHRS and CDR2 YFSETQ. CDR3 protein: CASSLVGQGKNIQYF. The CDR3 nucleotides are TGCGCCAGCAGCTTGGTGGGACAGGGGAAAAACATTCAGTACTTC.

This clone has just one count. This sequence joins TRBV5-4 and TRBJ2-2; D may be TRBD2 (6 bases). The CDR3 spans 15 residues. The ends were cut back, 4 bases at V and 6 bases at J, with 16 bases in the middle. Germline V gives CDR1 SGHNT, CDR2 YYREEE (reference sequence). The CDR3 loop reads CASSKRGGLAGELFF. The CDR3 region has the DNA TGTGCCAGCAGCAAACGGGGAGGATTGGCCGGGGAGCTGTTTTTT. The complete variable domain, with remaining parts taken from reference TRBV5-4 and TRBJ2-2, reads ETGVTQSPTHLIKTRGQQVTLRCSSQSGHNTVSWYQQALGQGPQFIFQYYREEENGRGNFPPRFSGLQFPNYSSELNVNALELDDSALYLCASSKRGGLAGELFFGEGSRLTVL.

The chain carries TRBV6-1 and TRBJ2-5; 9 bases fit TRBD2. The CDR3 extends over 13 amino acids. V shed 3 bases, J shed 14 bases, and the junction held 10 bases outside the gene matches. Germline V lookup: CDR1 MNHNS, CDR2 SASEGT. CDR3 amino acids: CASSDGLGLAEYF. In nucleotides, the CDR3 is TGTGCCAGCAGTGATGGTCTGGGACTAGCAGAATACTTC.

CDR3 sequence: CASPGTGVNTGELFF. The DNA for the CDR3 is TGTGCCAGCCCCGGGACAGGGGTAAACACCGGGGAGCTGTTTTTT. The genes are TRBV11-3 and TRBJ2-2; the match to TRBD1 covers 10 bases. Germline V lookup: CDR1 SGHNT, CDR2 YENEEA. J lost 2 bases, V lost 8 bases, and 5 bases had no gene match. The CDR3 is made up of 15 amino acids.